These 30 T cell receptor beta chains were all obtained from the same sample, sequenced in a study of T cell clones after liver transplantation. Profiling relied on immunoSEQ multiplex PCR, and the TCRdb table lists in-frame clones only, not all of them. The sample contains about 75,000 clones, 80% to 85% of which appear only once. The input for sequencing was CD4+ T cells from blood, taken around 50 months after liver transplant. The receptors come from a human patient who received a liver transplant. The T cells may come from the graft donor.

The chain joins TRBV7-2 to TRBJ2-5; 8 nucleotides line up with TRBD2. The CDR3 has 15 amino acids. CDR1 SGHTA and CDR2 FQGNSA come from the germline V gene. Trimming at V came to 5 bases and at J to 3 bases, leaving 8 bases not matched to a gene. The CDR3 DNA reads TGTGCCAGCAGCATCCCACGGGGGGGCAAAGAGACCCAGTACTTC. Amino acid sequence: CASSIPRGGKETQYF.

The V gene is TRBV28, the J gene TRBJ2-2; TRBD2 is a possible D gene (6 bases). Trimming removed 6 bases at V and 4 bases at J, with 15 bases between. This CDR3 region has 15 residues. Germline assignment: CDR1 MDHEN and CDR2 SYDVKM. In DNA, the CDR3 is TGTGCCAGCAGCCTCGGACTATCCAGCACCGGGGAGCTGTTTTTT. Residues: CASSLGLSSTGELFF.

The chain recombines TRBV5-4 with TRBJ1-6; D call uncertain. Germline V gene lookup returns CDR1 SGHNT and CDR2 YYREEE (reference sequence). The CDR3 is 15 amino acids. With 0 bases removed from V and 9 bases from J, the gap between germline ends came to 13 bases. CDR3 region: CASSLEQRSSSPLHF. CDR3 DNA sequence: TGTGCCAGCAGCTTGGAACAGAGGAGCTCTTCACCCCTCCACTTT. Supplemented by reference TRBV5-4 and TRBJ1-6, the full variable domain reads ETGVTQSPTHLIKTRGQQVTLRCSSQSGHNTVSWYQQALGQGPQFIFQYYREEENGRGNFPPRFSGLQFPNYSSELNVNALELDDSALYLCASSLEQRSSSPLHFGNGTRLTVT.

This clone was detected only once. The J gene is TRBJ2-7, the V gene TRBV19; 9 positions agree with TRBD1. After removal of 5 bases from V and 2 bases from J, the junction contained 19 bases not matched to a gene. CDR1 LNHDA and CDR2 SQIVND come from the germline V gene (reference sequence). CDR3 size: 19 residues. The CDR3 DNA is TGTGCCAGTAGTCCAAAACAGGGGGCGCAGTATTTCCTCCCCTACGAGCAGTACTTC. It codes for CASSPKQGAQYFLPYEQYF.

V gene TRBV5-1 combines with J gene TRBJ2-3, with D maybe TRBD1 (5 bases). This CDR3 is built from 14 residues. V lost 4 bases and J lost 0, with 9 bases in between. Germline V CDR1 and CDR2: SGHRS, YFSETQ. Here the CDR3 DNA reads TGCGCCAGCAGCACACAGGTCAGCACAGATACGCAGTATTTT. This encodes CASSTQVSTDTQYF.

V and J are TRBV5-1 and TRBJ2-5; TRBD1 is a possible D gene (6 bases). The CDR3 has 14 amino acids. Germline values: CDR1 SGHRS, CDR2 YFSETQ. Trimming shortened V by 4 bases and J by 5 bases, and 15 bases separated the two germline ends. The CDR3 spells CASSLLGADETQYF. The CDR3 coding sequence is TGCGCCAGCAGCCTTTTGGGGGCCGATGAGACCCAGTACTTC.

V gene TRBV9 combines with J gene TRBJ2-4; D is uncertain. V was cut by 0 bases and J by 3 bases, with 4 bases left in between. Looked up from germline, CDR1 is SGDLS and CDR2 is YYNGEE. This CDR3 comprises 13 residues. The CDR3 sequence is CASSVDDKNIQYF. The CDR3 coding sequence is TGTGCCAGCAGCGTAGACGACAAAAACATTCAGTACTTC.

This chain joins TRBV7-9 and TRBJ1-1; D possibly corresponds to TRBD1 (6 bases). This CDR3 has 13 residues. Germline V gene lookup returns CDR1 SEHNR and CDR2 FQNEAQ (reference sequence). V lost 2 bases and J lost 5, with 9 bases in between. CDR3 coding DNA: TGTGCCAGCAGCTTATCGGGGGCTACTGAAGCTTTCTTT. Its protein product is CASSLSGATEAFF. Together with reference TRBV7-9 and TRBJ1-1, the CDR3 gives the full variable domain: DTGVSQNPRHKITKRGQNVTFRCDPISEHNRLYWYRQTLGQGPEFLTYFQNEAQLEKSRLLSDRFSAERPKGSFSTLEIQRTEQGDSAMYLCASSLSGATEAFFGQGTRLTVV.

The chain is built from TRBV14 and TRBJ2-2; D could derive from TRBD1 or TRBD2 (6 bases each). CDR3 size: 15 residues. Germline values: CDR1 SGHDN, CDR2 FVKESK. V gave up 3 bases and J gave up 4 bases, with 12 bases separating them. The CDR3 DNA is TGTGCCAGCAGCCACGGAGGGGGGCGCACCGGGGAGCTGTTTTTT. It specifies CASSHGGGRTGELFF.

The chain joins TRBV18 to TRBJ1-1; D gene unclear. The CDR3 is 13 residues long. V gave up 5 bases and J gave up 1 base, with 8 bases separating them. CDR1 and CDR2 from the germline V gene are KGHSH and LQKENI. CDR3 in DNA: TGTGCCAGCTCAACGGCGGCGAACACTGAAGCTTTCTTT. This encodes CASSTAANTEAFF.

This chain joins TRBV11-3 and TRBJ2-3, with no clear D. The CDR3 loop spans 13 amino acids. V shed 1 base and J shed 4 bases, with 6 bases lying between them. From germline, CDR1 is SGHNT and CDR2 YENEEA. The CDR3 reads CASSLVSADTQYF. The DNA for the CDR3 is TGTGCCAGCAGCTTAGTTTCCGCAGATACGCAGTATTTT.

The chain is built from TRBV5-4 and TRBJ2-2; D is unresolved. The V gene lost 0 bases and the J gene lost 3 bases, with 12 bases spanning the gap. The germline V gene encodes CDR1 SGHNT and CDR2 YYREEE (reference sequence). The CDR3 spans 16 residues. CDR3 sequence (DNA): TGTGCCAGCAGCTTGGGGCCAGCCTCAGACACCGGGGAGCTGTTTTTT. Encoded protein: CASSLGPASDTGELFF. Variable domain in full (rest from reference TRBV5-4 and TRBJ2-2): ETGVTQSPTHLIKTRGQQVTLRCSSQSGHNTVSWYQQALGQGPQFIFQYYREEENGRGNFPPRFSGLQFPNYSSELNVNALELDDSALYLCASSLGPASDTGELFFGEGSRLTVL.

This clone was seen once. This chain uses TRBV20-1 with TRBJ2-3, with a possible D match to TRBD1 (5 bases). CDR3 length: 11 residues. Germline V CDR1 and CDR2: DFQATT, SNEGSKA (reference sequence). Trimming took 5 bases from V and 6 from J, leaving 9 bases between them. CDR3 in DNA: TGCAGTGCTGGACCAGGGGATACGCAGTATTTT. It specifies CSAGPGDTQYF.

This clone showed up just once. This chain connects TRBV5-6 to TRBJ2-7, with no clear D. The CDR3 has 15 amino acids. Deletions cut 3 bases from V and 4 bases from J, with 17 bases between. Germline CDR1 SGHDT, CDR2 YYEEEE. Here the CDR3 DNA reads TGTGCCAGCAGCTGGGGTGCCGGAATCCAATACGAGCAGTACTTC. This sequence encodes CASSWGAGIQYEQYF.

V is TRBV5-5 and J is TRBJ1-6; no definite D call. The CDR3 is 15 residues long. Germline loops: CDR1 SGHKS, CDR2 YYEKEE (reference sequence). Trimming took off 4 bases at V and 7 bases at J, with 15 bases between the two ends. CDR3 in amino acids: CASSQTETRNSPLHF. CDR3 sequence (DNA): TGTGCCAGCAGCCAAACAGAGACTCGAAATTCACCCCTCCACTTT. The full variable domain, completed using reference TRBV5-5 and TRBJ1-6, is DAGVTQSPTHLIKTRGQQVTLRCSPISGHKSVSWYQQVLGQGPQFIFQYYEKEERGRGNFPDRFSARQFPNYSSELNVNALLLGDSALYLCASSQTETRNSPLHFGNGTRLTVT.

This chain connects TRBV11-2 to TRBJ1-2, with 9 nucleotides matching TRBD1. The ends lost 5 bases at V and 5 bases at J; junction bases unmatched: 15. This CDR3 is built from 17 residues. Looked up from germline, CDR1 is SGHAT and CDR2 is FQNNGV. The CDR3 DNA reads TGTGCCAGCAGCCCCCACCCAGGACAGGGGTCCTTGTATGGCTACACCTTC. It codes for CASSPHPGQGSLYGYTF.

The V call is TRBV2, the J call TRBJ1-5, with 7 bases identical to TRBD1. V shed 2 bases and J 15 bases; nucleotides not matched to a gene: 7. The CDR3 covers 12 residues. Germline assignment: CDR1 SNHLY and CDR2 FYNNEI. CDR3 sequence reads: CASSERVGDRHF. The CDR3 DNA is TGTGCCAGCAGTGAAAGGGTAGGGGACAGGCATTTT.

The J gene is TRBJ2-2, the V gene TRBV4-2; 9 positions agree with TRBD2. Losses at the gene ends were 3 bases for V and 7 bases for J; bases not matched to a gene: 9. CDR1 and CDR2 (germline): LGHNA, YNFKEQ. CDR3 size: 16 residues. The CDR3 loop reads CASSQVTSGGSGELFF. CDR3 DNA: TGTGCCAGCAGCCAGGTGACTAGCGGTGGTAGCGGGGAGCTGTTTTTT.

The chain carries TRBV18 and TRBJ2-7; D possibly matches TRBD1 or TRBD2 (5 bases each). V was clipped by 3 bases and J by 4 bases, with 16 bases between them. This CDR3 is 15 amino acids long. Germline lookup yields CDR1 KGHSH and CDR2 LQKENI. The CDR3 sequence is CASSPRDLKPYEQYF. The CDR3 nucleotides are TGTGCCAGCTCACCTCGGGACCTTAAACCTTACGAGCAGTACTTC.

The chain carries TRBV2 and TRBJ2-7; 9 bases map to TRBD2. V lost 6 bases to trimming and J lost 2 bases; unmatched junction nucleotides: 2. The CDR3 has 13 amino acids. The V gene's germline CDR1 is SNHLY and CDR2 FYNNEI. CDR3 sequence (DNA): TGTGCCAGCAGGGCTAGCGGGGCCTACGAGCAGTACTTC. Translating it yields CASRASGAYEQYF.

The chain is built from TRBV11-2 and TRBJ2-5; D gene uncertain. The CDR3 contains 13 residues. The V end lost 5 bases, the J end lost 1 base, and 8 bases lay between the germline ends. From germline, CDR1 is SGHAT and CDR2 FQNNGV. The CDR3 DNA is TGTGCCAGCAGCCTAGGGTTCCAAGAGACCCAGTACTTC. It encodes CASSLGFQETQYF.

The chain carries TRBV7-3 and TRBJ2-6, with D maybe TRBD1 (5 bases). The germline V and J ends were trimmed by 2 bases and 1 base, with 12 bases remaining between them. Germline CDR1 SGHTA, CDR2 FQGTGA. The CDR3 is 17 amino acids. The CDR3 coding sequence is TGTGCCAGCAGCTTAGGGGCGCGAGCGTCTGGGGCCAACGTCCTGACTTTC. This sequence encodes CASSLGARASGANVLTF. Complete variable domain (other parts from reference TRBV7-3 and TRBJ2-6): GAGVSQTPSNKVTEKGKYVELRCDPISGHTALYWYRQSLGQGPEFLIYFQGTGAADDSGLPNDRFFAVRPEGSVSTLKIQRTERGDSAVYLCASSLGARASGANVLTFGAGSRLTVL.

The chain recombines TRBV7-9 with TRBJ2-1, with 8 bases identical to TRBD2. The CDR3 has 16 residues. Unmatched junction bases numbered 13, after V lost 5 bases and J lost 7 bases. Looked up from germline, CDR1 is SEHNR and CDR2 is FQNEAQ (reference sequence). This CDR3 is CASSLGLTGGRNEQFF. The CDR3 DNA follows: TGTGCCAGCAGCCTAGGTCTAACGGGGGGGCGGAATGAGCAGTTCTTC. Drawing the rest from reference TRBV7-9 and TRBJ2-1, the complete variable domain is DTGVSQNPRHKITKRGQNVTFRCDPISEHNRLYWYRQTLGQGPEFLTYFQNEAQLEKSRLLSDRFSAERPKGSFSTLEIQRTEQGDSAMYLCASSLGLTGGRNEQFFGPGTRLTVL.

The V gene is TRBV2, the J gene TRBJ2-7; 9 bases agree with TRBD1. Trimming took 8 bases from V and 2 from J; bases not matched to a gene: 4. This CDR3 contains 13 residues. Germline CDR1 reads SNHLY; CDR2 reads FYNNEI. In DNA, the CDR3 is TGTGCCAGCGGACGACAGGGGGCCTACGAGCAGTACTTC. Encoded protein: CASGRQGAYEQYF.

The V gene is TRBV7-3, the J gene TRBJ2-2; 8 bases are shared with TRBD2. V dropped 5 bases and J dropped 4; count of bases not matched to a gene: 6. The CDR3 sequence is 15 residues long. Germline assignment: CDR1 SGHTA and CDR2 FQGTGA. The CDR3 region has the DNA TGTGCCAGCAGCGCCCTGGCGGGGGGCACCGGGGAGCTGTTTTTT. This translates into CASSALAGGTGELFF. Looking up the rest from reference TRBV7-3 and TRBJ2-2 gives the full variable domain: GAGVSQTPSNKVTEKGKYVELRCDPISGHTALYWYRQSLGQGPEFLIYFQGTGAADDSGLPNDRFFAVRPEGSVSTLKIQRTERGDSAVYLCASSALAGGTGELFFGEGSRLTVL.

This chain connects TRBV7-2 to TRBJ2-5; 9 bases are a match to TRBD1. There are 13 residues in the CDR3. CDR1 and CDR2 (germline): SGHTA, FQGNSA. V shed 6 bases and J 7 bases; nucleotides not matched to a gene: 6. The DNA for the CDR3 is TGTGCCAGCAGTCCAGACAGGGGGGGGACCCAGTACTTC. Translating gives CASSPDRGGTQYF.

The chain combines TRBV7-2 with TRBJ2-7; 7 bases match TRBD1. The CDR3 loop spans 13 amino acids. The germline V gene has CDR1 SGHTA and CDR2 FQGNSA. After removal of 6 bases from V and 10 bases from J, the junction contained 12 bases not matched to a gene. In DNA form, the CDR3 reads TGTGCCAGCAGGGGCGTGACAGGGAGTCCCCAGTACTTC. The encoded protein is CASRGVTGSPQYF.

The rearrangement links TRBV18 to TRBJ1-2; maybe TRBD1 (5 bases). The CDR3 runs to 15 residues. Germline assignment: CDR1 KGHSH and CDR2 LQKENI. The V gene lost 5 bases and the J gene lost 4 bases, with 17 bases spanning the gap. CDR3 amino acids: CASSSSTANTYGYTF. CDR3 DNA: TGTGCCAGCTCATCCTCGACAGCAAACACCTATGGCTACACCTTC. The full variable domain, completed using reference TRBV18 and TRBJ1-2, is NAGVMQNPRHLVRRRGQEARLRCSPMKGHSHVYWYRQLPEEGLKFMVYLQKENIIDESGMPKERFSAEFPKEGPSILRIQQVVRGDSAAYFCASSSSTANTYGYTFGSGTRLTVV.

The chain has TRBV29-1 and TRBJ2-7; D may be TRBD2 (5 bases). Deletions cut 4 bases from V and 1 base from J, with 11 bases between. Germline CDR1 reads SQVTM; CDR2 reads ANQGSEA. The CDR3 is 13 amino acids. The CDR3 coding sequence is TGCAGCGTTGCGTGGACTGCTTCCTACGAGCAGTACTTC. Translated: CSVAWTASYEQYF.

The rearrangement joins TRBV21-1 to TRBJ2-1; the table's D call, TRBD2, was not checked against the DNA. TRBV21-1 is a listed pseudogene. The CDR3 is made up of 18 amino acids. Written as DNA, the CDR3 is TGTGCCAGCAGCAAAGCGCTTGGGGGAGGGCGGGGACTTGGTGAGCAGTTCTTC. As protein: CASSKALGGGRGLGEQFF.